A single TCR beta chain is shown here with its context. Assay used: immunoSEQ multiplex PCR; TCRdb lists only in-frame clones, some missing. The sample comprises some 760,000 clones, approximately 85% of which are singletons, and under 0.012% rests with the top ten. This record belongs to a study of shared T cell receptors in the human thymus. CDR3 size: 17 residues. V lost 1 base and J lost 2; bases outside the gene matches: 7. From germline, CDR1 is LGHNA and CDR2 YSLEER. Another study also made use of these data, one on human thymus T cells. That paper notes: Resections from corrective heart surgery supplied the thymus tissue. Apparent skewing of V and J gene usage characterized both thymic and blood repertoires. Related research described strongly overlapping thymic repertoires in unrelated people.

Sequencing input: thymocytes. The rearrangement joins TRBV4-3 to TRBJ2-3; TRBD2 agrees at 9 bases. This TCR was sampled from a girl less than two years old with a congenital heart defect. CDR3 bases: TGCGCCAGCAGCCAAGGCCGGAGCGGGGGGAACACAGATACGCAGTATTTT. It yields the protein CASSQGRSGGNTDTQYF.